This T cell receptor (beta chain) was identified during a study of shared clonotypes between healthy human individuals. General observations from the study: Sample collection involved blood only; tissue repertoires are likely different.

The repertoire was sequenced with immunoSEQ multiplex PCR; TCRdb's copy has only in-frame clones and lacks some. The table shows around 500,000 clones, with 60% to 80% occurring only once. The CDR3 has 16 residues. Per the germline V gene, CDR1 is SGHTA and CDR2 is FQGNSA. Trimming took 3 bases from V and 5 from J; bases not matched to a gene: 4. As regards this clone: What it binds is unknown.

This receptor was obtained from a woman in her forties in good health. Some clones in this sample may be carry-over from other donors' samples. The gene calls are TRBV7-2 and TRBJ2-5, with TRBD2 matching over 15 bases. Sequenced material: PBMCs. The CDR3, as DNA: TGTGCCAGCAGCTTGGGACTAGCGGGAGGTCGGGAGACCCAGTACTTC. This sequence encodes CASSLGLAGGRETQYF.